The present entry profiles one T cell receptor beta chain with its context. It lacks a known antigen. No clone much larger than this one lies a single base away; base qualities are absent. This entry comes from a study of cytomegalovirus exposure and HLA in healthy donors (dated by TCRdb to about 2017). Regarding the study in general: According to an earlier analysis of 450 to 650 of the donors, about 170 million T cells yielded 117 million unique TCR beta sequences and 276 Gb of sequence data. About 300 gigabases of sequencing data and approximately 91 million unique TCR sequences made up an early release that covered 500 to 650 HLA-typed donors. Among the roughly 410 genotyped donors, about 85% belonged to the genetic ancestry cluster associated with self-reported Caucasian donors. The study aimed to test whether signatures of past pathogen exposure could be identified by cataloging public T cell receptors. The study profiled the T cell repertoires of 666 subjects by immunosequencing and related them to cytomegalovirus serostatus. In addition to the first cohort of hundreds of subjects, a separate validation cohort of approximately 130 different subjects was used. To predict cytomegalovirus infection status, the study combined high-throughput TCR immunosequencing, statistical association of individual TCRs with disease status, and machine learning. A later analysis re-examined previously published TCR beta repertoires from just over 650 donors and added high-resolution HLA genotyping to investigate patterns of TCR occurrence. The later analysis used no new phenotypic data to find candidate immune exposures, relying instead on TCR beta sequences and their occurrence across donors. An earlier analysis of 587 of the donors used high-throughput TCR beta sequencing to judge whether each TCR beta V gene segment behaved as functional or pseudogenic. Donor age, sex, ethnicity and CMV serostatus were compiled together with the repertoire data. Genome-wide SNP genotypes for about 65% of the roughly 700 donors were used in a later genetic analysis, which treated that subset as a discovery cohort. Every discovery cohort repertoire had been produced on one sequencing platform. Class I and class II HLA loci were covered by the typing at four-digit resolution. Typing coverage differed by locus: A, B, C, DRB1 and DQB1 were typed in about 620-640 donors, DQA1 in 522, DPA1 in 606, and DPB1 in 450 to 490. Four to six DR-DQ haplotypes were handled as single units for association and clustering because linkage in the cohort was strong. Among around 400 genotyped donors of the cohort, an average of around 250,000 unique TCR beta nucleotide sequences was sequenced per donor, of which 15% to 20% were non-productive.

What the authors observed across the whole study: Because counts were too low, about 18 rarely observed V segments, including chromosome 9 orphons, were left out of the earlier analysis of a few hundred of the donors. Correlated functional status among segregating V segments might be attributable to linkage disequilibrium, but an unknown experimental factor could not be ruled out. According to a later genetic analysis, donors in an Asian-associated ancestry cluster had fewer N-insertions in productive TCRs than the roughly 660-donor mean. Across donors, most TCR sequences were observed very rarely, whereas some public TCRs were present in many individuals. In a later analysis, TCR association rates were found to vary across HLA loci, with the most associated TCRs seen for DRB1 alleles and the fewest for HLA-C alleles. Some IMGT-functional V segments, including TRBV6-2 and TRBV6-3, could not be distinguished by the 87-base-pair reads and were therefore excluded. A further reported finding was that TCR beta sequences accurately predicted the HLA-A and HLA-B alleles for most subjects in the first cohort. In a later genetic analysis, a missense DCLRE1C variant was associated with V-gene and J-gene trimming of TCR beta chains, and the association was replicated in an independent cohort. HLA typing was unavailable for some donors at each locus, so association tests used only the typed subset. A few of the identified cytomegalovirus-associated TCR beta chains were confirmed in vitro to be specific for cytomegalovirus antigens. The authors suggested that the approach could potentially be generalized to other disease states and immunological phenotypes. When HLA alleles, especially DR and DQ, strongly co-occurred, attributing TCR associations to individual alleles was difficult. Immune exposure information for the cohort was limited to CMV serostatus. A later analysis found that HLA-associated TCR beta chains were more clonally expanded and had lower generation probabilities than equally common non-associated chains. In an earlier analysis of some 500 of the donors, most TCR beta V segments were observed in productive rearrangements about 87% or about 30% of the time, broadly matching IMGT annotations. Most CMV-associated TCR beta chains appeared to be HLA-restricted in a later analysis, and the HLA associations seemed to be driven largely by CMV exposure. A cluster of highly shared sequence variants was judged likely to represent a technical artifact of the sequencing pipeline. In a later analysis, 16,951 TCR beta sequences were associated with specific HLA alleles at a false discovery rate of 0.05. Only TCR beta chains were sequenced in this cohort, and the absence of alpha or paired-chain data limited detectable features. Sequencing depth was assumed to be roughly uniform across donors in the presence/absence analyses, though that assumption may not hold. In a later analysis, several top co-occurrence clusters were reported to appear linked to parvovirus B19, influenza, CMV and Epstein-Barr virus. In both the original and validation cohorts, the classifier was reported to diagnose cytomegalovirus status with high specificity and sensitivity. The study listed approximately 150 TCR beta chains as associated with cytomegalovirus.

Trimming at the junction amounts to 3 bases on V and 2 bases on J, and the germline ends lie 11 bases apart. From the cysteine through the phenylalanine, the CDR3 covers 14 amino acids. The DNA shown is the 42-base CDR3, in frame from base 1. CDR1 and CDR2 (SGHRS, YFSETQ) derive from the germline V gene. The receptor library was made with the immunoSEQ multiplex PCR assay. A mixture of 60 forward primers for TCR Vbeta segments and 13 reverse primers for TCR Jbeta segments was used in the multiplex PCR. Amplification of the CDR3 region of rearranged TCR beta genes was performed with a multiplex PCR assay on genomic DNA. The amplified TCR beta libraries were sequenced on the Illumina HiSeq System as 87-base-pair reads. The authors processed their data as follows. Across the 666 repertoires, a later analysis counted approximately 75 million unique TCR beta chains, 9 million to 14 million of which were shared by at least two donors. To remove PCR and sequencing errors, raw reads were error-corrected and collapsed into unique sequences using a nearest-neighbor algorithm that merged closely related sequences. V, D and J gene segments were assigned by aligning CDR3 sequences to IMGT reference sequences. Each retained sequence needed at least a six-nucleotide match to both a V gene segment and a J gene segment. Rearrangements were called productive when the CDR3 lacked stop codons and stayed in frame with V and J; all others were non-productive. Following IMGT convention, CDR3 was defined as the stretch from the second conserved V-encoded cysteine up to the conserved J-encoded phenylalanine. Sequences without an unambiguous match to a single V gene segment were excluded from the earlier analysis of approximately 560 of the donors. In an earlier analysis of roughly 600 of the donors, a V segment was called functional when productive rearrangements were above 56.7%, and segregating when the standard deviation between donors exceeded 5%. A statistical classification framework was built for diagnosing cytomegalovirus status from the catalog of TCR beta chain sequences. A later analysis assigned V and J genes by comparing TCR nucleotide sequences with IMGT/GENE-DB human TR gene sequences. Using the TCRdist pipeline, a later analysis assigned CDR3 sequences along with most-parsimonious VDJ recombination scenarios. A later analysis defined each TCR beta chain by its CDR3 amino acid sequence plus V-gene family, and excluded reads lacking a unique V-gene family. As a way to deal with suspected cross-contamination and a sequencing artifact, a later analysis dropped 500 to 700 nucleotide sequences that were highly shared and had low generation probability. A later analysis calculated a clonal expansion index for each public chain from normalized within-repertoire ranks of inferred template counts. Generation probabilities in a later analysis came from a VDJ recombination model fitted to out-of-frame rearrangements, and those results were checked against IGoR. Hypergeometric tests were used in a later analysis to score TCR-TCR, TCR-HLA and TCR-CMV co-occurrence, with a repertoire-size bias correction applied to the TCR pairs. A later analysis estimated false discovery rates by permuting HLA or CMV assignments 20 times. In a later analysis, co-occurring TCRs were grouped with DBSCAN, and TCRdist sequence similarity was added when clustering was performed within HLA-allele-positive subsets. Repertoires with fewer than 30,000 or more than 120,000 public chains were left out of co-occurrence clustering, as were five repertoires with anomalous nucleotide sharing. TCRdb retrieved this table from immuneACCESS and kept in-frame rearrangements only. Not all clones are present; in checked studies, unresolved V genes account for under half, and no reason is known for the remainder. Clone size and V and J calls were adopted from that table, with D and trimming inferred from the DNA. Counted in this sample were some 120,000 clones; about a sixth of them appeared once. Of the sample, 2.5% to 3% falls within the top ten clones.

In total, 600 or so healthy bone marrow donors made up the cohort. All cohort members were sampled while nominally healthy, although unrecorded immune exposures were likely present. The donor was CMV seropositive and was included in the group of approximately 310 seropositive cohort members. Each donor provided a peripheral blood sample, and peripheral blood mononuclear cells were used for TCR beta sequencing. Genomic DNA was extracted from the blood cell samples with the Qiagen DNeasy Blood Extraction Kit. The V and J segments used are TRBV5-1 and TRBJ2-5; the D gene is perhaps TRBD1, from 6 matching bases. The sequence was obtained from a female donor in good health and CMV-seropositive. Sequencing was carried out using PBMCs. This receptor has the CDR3 CASSSPDRQETQYF. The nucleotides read TGCGCCAGCAGCTCTCCGGACAGACAAGAGACCCAGTACTTC.